What follows are 25 T cell receptor beta chains derived from one specimen sequenced in a study of T cell repertoires in cytomegalovirus infection. These receptors lack a known antigen. One entry per CDR3 protein results from TCRdb running MiXCR on the reads. The top ten clones hold 43% of a sample with a few hundred thousand distinct CDR3 sequences, more than 40% of them seen once. The source was cultured PBMCs, collected from culture after CMV antigen stimulation. These TCRs come from a human donor in good health (CMV status not recorded). Some clones in this sample may be carry-over from other donors' samples.

This clonotype was counted a few times. The V gene is TRBV6-5, the J gene TRBJ1-6, with D perhaps matching TRBD1 (6 bases). Germline loops: CDR1 MNHEY, CDR2 SVGAGI. Trimming removed 4 bases at V and 10 bases at J, with 17 bases between. The CDR3 runs 15 residues. The CDR3 DNA reads TGTGCCAGCAGTTCCCCAGGAAGGGGGGGATCACCCCTCCACTTT. Translating gives CASSSPGRGGSPLHF.

This clonotype was counted between two and nine times. The chain links TRBV5-4 to TRBJ2-3; tentatively, D is TRBD2 (5 bases). The V gene lost 5 bases and the J gene lost 0 bases, with 13 bases spanning the gap. The CDR3 runs to 15 residues. Germline V gives CDR1 SGHNT, CDR2 YYREEE (reference sequence). The CDR3, as DNA: TGTGCCAGCAGGAGGAGCGGAACTAGCACAGATACGCAGTATTTT. Its translation: CASRRSGTSTDTQYF.

The V and J genes are TRBV6-1 and TRBJ1-6; 8 bases are shared with TRBD1. The CDR3 totals 14 residues. Germline V gives CDR1 MNHNS, CDR2 SASEGT. J lost 7 bases, V lost 6 bases, and 5 bases had no gene match. The CDR3 coding sequence is TGTGCCAGCAGATTACACAGGGGGAATTCACCCCTCCACTTT. It encodes CASRLHRGNSPLHF.

The V and J genes are TRBV12-3 or TRBV12-4 and TRBJ2-3, with D possibly being TRBD1 or TRBD2 (5 bases each). With 10 bases removed from V and 2 bases from J, the gap between germline ends came to 13 bases. The length of the CDR3 is 13 residues. DNA for the CDR3: TGTGCCATAGATGGGGGTTCCACAGATACGCAGTATTTT. Translated, it gives CAIDGGSTDTQYF.

The CDR3 loop is CASSPHRQGGFGKLFF. The DNA of the CDR3 is TGTGCCAGCAGCCCCCACAGACAGGGAGGGTTCGGAAAACTGTTTTTT. The V and J genes are TRBV7-2 and TRBJ1-4; 7 nucleotides match TRBD1. Germline assignment: CDR1 SGHTA and CDR2 FQGNSA. CDR3 length equals 16 residues. Trimming took 5 bases from V and 10 from J; bases not matched to a gene: 16.

V and J are TRBV12-3 or TRBV12-4 and TRBJ2-2; either TRBD1 or TRBD2 may supply D (5 bases each). The V end lost 4 bases, the J end lost 0 bases, and 15 bases lay between the germline ends. The CDR3 runs to 17 residues. The CDR3: CASSYPRGRANTGELFF. The CDR3 DNA is TGTGCCAGCAGTTATCCCCGGGGCCGAGCGAACACCGGGGAGCTGTTTTTT.

A few counts support this clonotype. The chain has TRBV7-6 and TRBJ1-3, with D unresolved. CDR1 is SGHVS and CDR2 is FNYEAQ in the germline V gene. V lost 1 base and J lost 3, with 13 bases in between. The CDR3 extends over 16 amino acids. The CDR3: CASSLGAKLGGNTIYF. CDR3 coding DNA: TGTGCCAGCAGCTTAGGGGCGAAACTTGGTGGAAACACCATATATTTT.

J is TRBJ1-5 and V is TRBV19; tentatively, D is TRBD1 (5 bases). Germline-derived CDR1 and CDR2 are LNHDA and SQIVND (reference sequence). Trimming pared 7 bases from V and 6 bases from J, leaving 19 bases between. The CDR3 sequence is 15 residues long. DNA of the CDR3: TGTGCCAGTAAAACCTCAGGTCCTAGGGGTCAGCCCCAGCATTTT. As protein: CASKTSGPRGQPQHF.

The chain joins TRBV7-8 to TRBJ1-1; TRBD1 might be the D (5 bases). The CDR3 sequence is 14 residues long. The V gene's germline CDR1 is SGHVS and CDR2 FQNEAQ. V dropped 6 bases and J dropped 8 bases, with 19 bases sitting between them. Here the CDR3 reads CASSISWQGREAFF. The CDR3, as DNA: TGTGCCAGCAGTATTAGTTGGCAGGGACGCGAAGCTTTCTTT.

This clonotype was observed a handful of times. V is TRBV6-5 and J is TRBJ2-7; D possibly corresponds to TRBD2 (5 bases). Germline V gene sequence: CDR1 MNHEY, CDR2 SVGAGI. With 5 bases removed from V and 2 bases from J, the gap between germline ends came to 16 bases. CDR3 length: 15 residues. The CDR3 spells CASSPDYPRAYEQYF. The CDR3 DNA follows: TGTGCCAGCAGTCCCGACTATCCTCGAGCCTACGAGCAGTACTTC.

J is TRBJ1-2 and V is TRBV7-8; 8 bases match TRBD1. V shed 4 bases and J 0 bases; nucleotides not matched to a gene: 13. The CDR3 contains 18 residues. Germline CDR1 and CDR2: SGHVS and FQNEAQ. Written as DNA, the CDR3 is TGTGCCAGCAGCTCCCCCGGGACAGGCGGCCTAGCTAACTATGGCTACACCTTC. Its protein product is CASSSPGTGGLANYGYTF. Looking up the rest from reference TRBV7-8 and TRBJ1-2 gives the full variable domain: GAGVSQSPRYKVAKRGQDVALRCDPISGHVSLFWYQQALGQGPEFLTYFQNEAQLDKSGLPSDRFFAERPEGSVSTLKIQRTQQEDSAVYLCASSSPGTGGLANYGYTFGSGTRLTVV.

V gene TRBV10-3 combines with J gene TRBJ2-3; 9 nucleotides align to TRBD2. This CDR3 has 16 residues. Germline V gives CDR1 ENHRY, CDR2 SYGVKD. The trim removed 4 bases at V and 1 base at J, leaving 6 bases unmatched. In DNA, the CDR3 is TGTGCCATCAGTGTTGGAGGCGGGGGGGGCACAGATACGCAGTATTTT. Translated: CAISVGGGGGTDTQYF.

Only a few counts were recorded for this clonotype. This rearrangement joins TRBV6-2 or TRBV6-3 to TRBJ2-7, with 13 bases lining up with TRBD2. From germline, CDR1 is MNHEY and CDR2 SVGEGT. V trimming: 5 bases; J trimming: 6 bases; junction bases outside the gene matches: 10. The CDR3 totals 16 residues. The CDR3 loop reads CASSRRTSGRDVEQYF. The CDR3 DNA is TGTGCCAGCAGTCGGAGGACTAGCGGGAGAGATGTCGAGCAGTACTTC.

This clonotype was seen only a few times. This chain links TRBV7-2 with TRBJ2-5, with unresolved D. Per germline, CDR1 SGHTA and CDR2 FQGNSA. Trimming stripped 1 base from V and 5 bases from J, with 14 bases between. The CDR3 consists of 15 residues. In DNA, the CDR3 is TGTGCCAGCAGCTTAGTGGTTATCGGTCCGGAGACCCAGTACTTC. Protein sequence: CASSLVVIGPETQYF.

The J gene is TRBJ2-6, the V gene TRBV6-6, with unresolved D. The V and J ends lost 5 bases and 0 bases respectively, with 14 bases between them. This CDR3 region has 17 residues. Per the germline V gene, CDR1 is MNHNY and CDR2 is SVGAGI (reference sequence). CDR3 in DNA: TGTGCCAGCAGTGAGTGGACCGATAGCTCTGGGGCCAACGTCCTGACTTTC. As protein: CASSEWTDSSGANVLTF.

This chain joins TRBV7-6 and TRBJ2-3; D may be TRBD2 (7 bases). Between the trimmed V and J ends, which lost 5 bases and 0 bases, there was a span of 18 bases. Germline V lookup: CDR1 SGHVS, CDR2 FNYEAQ. The length of the CDR3 is 17 residues. The CDR3 bases are TGTGCCAGCAGCCCCGCTGCCCGGGGGGCCAGCACAGATACGCAGTATTTT. Amino acids: CASSPAARGASTDTQYF.

This clonotype appeared many times. V is TRBV5-1 and J is TRBJ2-1, with 8 nucleotides matching TRBD1. CDR1 SGHRS and CDR2 YFSETQ come from the germline V gene. V lost 5 bases and J lost 6; bases outside the gene matches: 16. The CDR3 extends over 17 amino acids. The CDR3 loop reads CASSSTGGQGLLNEQFF. In DNA, the CDR3 is TGCGCCAGCAGTTCAACGGGCGGACAGGGCCTCCTCAATGAGCAGTTCTTC.

This clonotype has a handful of counts. The chain has TRBV7-7 and TRBJ2-3, with D maybe TRBD2 (5 bases). The germline V and J ends were trimmed by 6 bases and 6 bases, with 16 bases remaining between them. The CDR3 is 14 amino acids. From germline, CDR1 is SSHAT and CDR2 FNYEAQ (reference sequence). In nucleotides, the CDR3 is TGTGCCAGCAGTGACCCGAGGGAGATGGATACGCAGTATTTT. Residues: CASSDPREMDTQYF.

The genes are TRBV6-1 and TRBJ2-7, with 12 bases fitting TRBD2. The junction had 14 bases not matched to a gene; V was cut back by 6 bases and J by 5 bases. Germline values: CDR1 MNHNS, CDR2 SASEGT. The CDR3 length is 17 residues. In nucleotides, the CDR3 is TGTGCCAGCAGCCTCGGACTAGCGGGGAACCTCGTGGACGAGCAGTACTTC. It codes for CASSLGLAGNLVDEQYF.

The rearrangement links TRBV11-2 to TRBJ2-3; perhaps D is TRBD1 or TRBD2 (5 bases each). The CDR3 consists of 14 residues. CDR1 is SGHAT, CDR2 FQNNGV, per germline. V dropped 5 bases and J dropped 8 bases, with 17 bases sitting between them. Here the CDR3 reads CASSPGPRLGTQYF. The CDR3 DNA follows: TGTGCCAGCAGCCCGGGACCCCGACTCGGTACGCAGTATTTT.

This clonotype came up once. CDR3 nucleotides: TGTGCCAGCAGCTTGTTATCCCGGATCTACAATGAGCAGTTCTTC. Translating it yields CASSLLSRIYNEQFF. This chain links TRBV5-6 with TRBJ2-1; D is ambiguous. V was trimmed by 1 base and J by 3 bases, leaving 11 bases between them. Germline-derived CDR1 and CDR2 are SGHDT and YYEEEE. The CDR3 runs to 15 residues.

V is TRBV5-6 and J is TRBJ2-7; D gene uncertain. Per the germline V gene, CDR1 is SGHDT and CDR2 is YYEEEE. Trimming left V 0 bases short and J 2 bases short, with 9 bases between. This CDR3 has 14 residues. CDR3 sequence reads: CASSLDVSPYEQYF. For the CDR3, the DNA is TGTGCCAGCAGCTTGGATGTCTCCCCCTACGAGCAGTACTTC. Supplemented by reference TRBV5-6 and TRBJ2-7, the full variable domain reads DAGVTQSPTHLIKTRGQQVTLRCSPKSGHDTVSWYQQALGQGPQFIFQYYEEEERQRGNFPDRFSGHQFPNYSSELNVNALLLGDSALYLCASSLDVSPYEQYFGPGTRLTVT.

The gene calls are TRBV6-2 or TRBV6-3 and TRBJ2-5; 10 bases are a match to TRBD1. In germline, CDR1 is MNHEY, CDR2 SVGEGT. The length of the CDR3 is 15 residues. J lost 2 bases, V lost 6 bases, and 6 bases had no gene match. The CDR3 spells CASSTLGQGQETQYF. The CDR3 DNA reads as TGTGCCAGCAGCACGCTGGGACAGGGGCAAGAGACCCAGTACTTC.

This clonotype was seen only a few times. The chain carries TRBV29-1 and TRBJ2-7; D unclear. The CDR3 is 14 residues long. V was cut by 4 bases and J by 0 bases, with 13 bases left in between. Looked up from germline, CDR1 is SQVTM and CDR2 is ANQGSEA. The CDR3 here is CSVVSLFSSYEQYF. For the CDR3, the DNA is TGCAGCGTTGTCTCCCTCTTTAGCTCCTACGAGCAGTACTTC.

The rearrangement links TRBV9 to TRBJ2-7; 7 nucleotides line up with TRBD1. V trimming: 0 bases; J trimming: 3 bases; junction bases outside the gene matches: 9. The germline gives CDR1 SGDLS, CDR2 YYNGEE. The CDR3 sequence is 16 residues long. The CDR3 here is CASSVGGSDRVYEQYF. The CDR3 DNA follows: TGTGCCAGCAGCGTAGGGGGGTCCGACAGGGTCTACGAGCAGTACTTC.